The 21 T cell receptor beta chains reported below all come from one sample, sequenced in a study of T cell repertoires in aging, cancer and after chemotherapy. The template was genomic DNA from peripheral blood, not RNA. Rearranged V-D-J TRB sequences were amplified with a mixed TRB-A/B primer pool. TCRdb reprocessed the multiplex PCR reads with MiXCR, giving one entry per CDR3 protein. Of around 10,000 distinct CDR3 sequences detected, roughly 33% appear once; the ten largest clones hold roughly 19%. Sample: blood. The receptors stem from a human donor in good health. The donor label of this sample is uncertain.

The chain employs TRBV5-6 and TRBJ2-1, with D perhaps matching TRBD2 (5 bases). Trimming removed 0 bases at V and 0 bases at J, with 7 bases between. The CDR3 runs to 15 residues. Germline V gives CDR1 SGHDT, CDR2 YYEEEE. The CDR3 DNA follows: TGTGCCAGCAGCTTGGATCGGGGCTCCTACAATGAGCAGTTCTTC. Protein sequence: CASSLDRGSYNEQFF.

V gene TRBV6-5 combines with J gene TRBJ1-2; D uncertain. V was clipped by 5 bases and J by 6 bases, with 19 bases between them. This CDR3 has 15 amino acids. Germline CDR1 reads MNHEY; CDR2 reads SVGAGI. This CDR3 reads CASSLPGRTLHGYTF. The CDR3 region has the DNA TGTGCCAGCAGTCTCCCGGGAAGAACTTTACATGGCTACACCTTC.

Regarding this clonotype: Mismatch with germline at one junction end may stem from a read error. The chain recombines TRBV28 with TRBJ2-5; D is perhaps TRBD1 (6 bases). Germline V lookup: CDR1 MDHEN, CDR2 SYDVKM. The CDR3 covers 13 residues. The CDR3 loop is CATSAQGRETQYF. The CDR3 nucleotides read TGTGCCACCAGTGCACAGGGCCGAGAGACCCAGTACTTC.

A few counts support this clonotype. The chain joins TRBV18 to TRBJ1-2; the D is unclear. The V and J ends lost 1 base and 4 bases respectively, with 10 bases between them. The CDR3 runs to 14 residues. Germline V gene data show CDR1 as KGHSH and CDR2 as LQKENI. The CDR3 reads CASSPQPWTYGYTF. In nucleotides, the CDR3 is TGTGCCAGCTCACCACAGCCCTGGACCTATGGCTACACCTTC. Complete variable domain (other parts from reference TRBV18 and TRBJ1-2): NAGVMQNPRHLVRRRGQEARLRCSPMKGHSHVYWYRQLPEEGLKFMVYLQKENIIDESGMPKERFSAEFPKEGPSILRIQQVVRGDSAAYFCASSPQPWTYGYTFGSGTRLTVV.

V and J are TRBV19 and TRBJ1-1; 7 bases fit TRBD1. The V segment lost 10 bases and the J segment 6 bases; nucleotides outside the gene matches: 8. Germline values: CDR1 LNHDA, CDR2 SQIVND (reference sequence). This CDR3 contains 12 residues. The CDR3 loop reads CATITGEAEAFF. Written as DNA, the CDR3 is TGTGCCACTATTACAGGGGAGGCTGAAGCTTTCTTT.

To note about this clonotype: This may be a read error, as it is one base from a much larger clone. The chain is built from TRBV19 and TRBJ1-1; D perhaps matches TRBD1 (5 bases). The CDR3 contains 13 residues. Trimming removed 8 bases from V and 1 base from J, with 11 bases in between. Per germline, CDR1 LNHDA and CDR2 SQIVND (reference sequence). The CDR3 coding sequence is TGTGCCAGTGTGGGACGGCAGAACACTGAAGCTTTCTTT. Amino acid sequence: CASVGRQNTEAFF.

This clonotype was detected a few times. J is TRBJ2-1 and V is TRBV12-3 or TRBV12-4, with 8 bases lining up with TRBD2. This CDR3 has 14 amino acids. J was trimmed by 0 bases and V by 8 bases; bases with no gene match: 3. CDR3 region: CASQSGSSYNEQFF. In nucleotides, the CDR3 is TGTGCCAGCCAAAGCGGGAGCTCCTACAATGAGCAGTTCTTC.

The rearrangement links TRBV5-1 to TRBJ2-1; weak D call: TRBD1 (5 bases). Trimming removed 0 bases at V and 3 bases at J, with 10 bases between. Germline V gene data show CDR1 as SGHRS and CDR2 as YFSETQ. The CDR3 is 15 amino acids. CDR3 sequence: CASSLVPGNYNEQFF. The CDR3 coding sequence is TGCGCCAGCAGCTTGGTCCCAGGGAACTACAATGAGCAGTTCTTC.

This chain connects TRBV15 to TRBJ2-7, with a possible D match to TRBD1 (6 bases). The CDR3 consists of 16 residues. Germline CDR1 reads LNHNV; CDR2 reads YYDKDF (reference sequence). Trimming took off 1 base at V and 2 bases at J, with 15 bases between the two ends. CDR3 sequence reads: CATSRGMAGTTYEQYF. The CDR3 region has the DNA TGTGCCACCAGCAGAGGAATGGCCGGGACAACCTACGAGCAGTACTTC.

This clonotype has just a few counts. The CDR3 is CASSSERQEEKLFF. DNA for the CDR3: TGTGCCAGCAGCTCCGAAAGACAGGAAGAAAAACTGTTTTTT. The chain carries TRBV5-4 and TRBJ1-4; D may be TRBD1 (6 bases). V lost 3 bases, J lost 8 bases, and 14 bases lay in between. The CDR3 consists of 14 residues. Germline lookup yields CDR1 SGHNT and CDR2 YYREEE (reference sequence).

The chain is built from TRBV5-1 and TRBJ2-7, with TRBD2 matching over 8 bases. There are 16 residues in the CDR3. The V gene end was trimmed by 0 bases and the J gene end by 3 bases; junction bases not matched to a gene: 8. Germline V gives CDR1 SGHRS, CDR2 YFSETQ. The CDR3 reads CASSLEAGGSNYEQYF. The CDR3 coding sequence is TGCGCCAGCAGCTTGGAGGCGGGGGGCTCCAACTACGAGCAGTACTTC.

By its share, this clonotype is medium-sized. The rearrangement uses TRBV6-2 or TRBV6-3 and TRBJ2-1; 10 positions agree with TRBD2. V lost 6 bases, J lost 6 bases, and 8 bases stayed unmatched. The CDR3 extends over 15 amino acids. Germline V gene lookup returns CDR1 MNHEY and CDR2 SVGEGT. The CDR3 nucleotides are TGTGCCAGCAGGTTCGGGACTAGCGTACTCAATGAGCAGTTCTTC. It translates to CASRFGTSVLNEQFF.

V is TRBV5-4 and J is TRBJ1-2; TRBD1 aligns across 9 bases. The V and J ends lost 5 bases and 4 bases, in that order; junction bases with no gene match: 12. CDR1 is SGHNT, CDR2 YYREEE, per germline (reference sequence). The CDR3 sequence is 16 residues long. The CDR3 DNA reads TGTGCCAGCAGTATGGGCGGACAGGGGACTAGCTATGGCTACACCTTC. Translation: CASSMGGQGTSYGYTF. The variable domain in full, with the rest retrieved from reference TRBV5-4 and TRBJ1-2, is ETGVTQSPTHLIKTRGQQVTLRCSSQSGHNTVSWYQQALGQGPQFIFQYYREEENGRGNFPPRFSGLQFPNYSSELNVNALELDDSALYLCASSMGGQGTSYGYTFGSGTRLTVV.

This sequence joins TRBV7-6 and TRBJ1-4; TRBD1 matches at 7 bases. The junction had 9 bases not matched to a gene; V was cut back by 7 bases and J by 7 bases. The CDR3 is made up of 14 amino acids. From germline, CDR1 is SGHVS and CDR2 FNYEAQ. CDR3 bases: TGTGCCAGCACCTTGGAGGGGGCTGGTGAAAAACTGTTTTTT. It codes for CASTLEGAGEKLFF.

The genes are TRBV18 and TRBJ2-5; D gene uncertain. CDR3 size: 13 residues. CDR1 is KGHSH, CDR2 LQKENI, per germline. V dropped 0 bases and J dropped 4 bases, with 6 bases sitting between them. The CDR3 bases are TGTGCCAGCTCACCACCGGGTGGAGAGACCCAGTACTTC. Its protein is CASSPPGGETQYF.

A single count supports this clonotype. The V call is TRBV5-1, the J call TRBJ1-4, with D perhaps TRBD1 (5 bases). Germline lookup yields CDR1 SGHRS and CDR2 YFSETQ. The CDR3 has 15 residues. Deletions cut 4 bases from V and 4 bases from J, with 14 bases between. CDR3 in amino acids: CASSLRGTGNEKLFF. The CDR3 nucleotides are TGCGCCAGCAGCCTGAGAGGGACGGGTAATGAAAAACTGTTTTTT.

CDR3 loop: CATNRERGEKLFF. The CDR3, as DNA: TGTGCCACCAACCGGGAGCGGGGTGAAAAACTGTTTTTT. The chain links TRBV5-4 to TRBJ1-4; D is unclear. V was cut by 9 bases and J by 7 bases, with 16 bases left in between. Germline CDR1 reads SGHNT; CDR2 reads YYREEE (reference sequence). The CDR3 extends over 13 amino acids.

This clonotype was observed a few times. The chain couples TRBV12-3 or TRBV12-4 to TRBJ2-5; D may be TRBD2 (5 bases). The germline V and J ends were trimmed by 8 bases and 4 bases, with 11 bases remaining between them. The CDR3 totals 12 residues. This CDR3 is CASHGVTETQYF. The CDR3 coding sequence is TGTGCCAGCCACGGGGTCACAGAGACCCAGTACTTC.

The chain employs TRBV6-1 and TRBJ1-1, with 8 bases lining up with TRBD1. Unmatched junction bases numbered 8, after V lost 6 bases and J lost 8 bases. In germline, CDR1 is MNHNS, CDR2 SASEGT. CDR3 length: 13 residues. The CDR3 is CASRGFGQGEAFF. The CDR3 bases are TGTGCCAGCAGGGGTTTCGGACAGGGCGAAGCTTTCTTT.

The J gene is TRBJ2-1, the V gene TRBV20-1, with D perhaps TRBD1 (6 bases). This CDR3 comprises 13 residues. The V gene lost 6 bases and the J gene lost 6 bases, with 15 bases spanning the gap. The V gene's germline CDR1 is DFQATT and CDR2 SNEGSKA (reference sequence). CDR3 region: CSADRPIANEQFF. In nucleotides, the CDR3 is TGCAGTGCAGACAGGCCAATCGCCAATGAGCAGTTCTTC.

The chain is built from TRBV10-3 and TRBJ1-2; D not resolved. The CDR3 sequence is 14 residues long. From germline, CDR1 is ENHRY and CDR2 SYGVKD. The V end lost 4 bases, the J end lost 5 bases, and 14 bases lay between the germline ends. This CDR3 is CAISAADRGYGYTF. CDR3 DNA sequence: TGTGCCATCAGTGCCGCCGACCGGGGTTATGGCTACACCTTC.